These 9 T cell receptor beta chains were sequenced from one sample in a study of shared clonotypes between healthy human individuals. TCRdb's table, derived via immunoSEQ multiplex PCR, lists solely in-frame clones and lacks some. Counted here are roughly 2,500,000 clones, 93% occurring once; the ten biggest clones make up 0.36%. Material: naive CD4+ T cells from PBMCs. As for subset: CD45RA+ positively selected. The receptor source for this set is a man between 18 and 29 years old in good health. Some clones in this sample may be carry-over from other donors' samples.

J is TRBJ2-7 and V is TRBV4-2; 7 positions match TRBD2. Looked up from germline, CDR1 is LGHNA and CDR2 is YNFKEQ. The CDR3 is made up of 16 amino acids. V was clipped by 0 bases and J by 1 base; unmatched bases: 6. CDR3 nucleotide sequence: TGTGCCAGCAGCCAAGAAGGAGAAGCGGGATCCTACGAGCAGTACTTC. Translating gives CASSQEGEAGSYEQYF.

V gene TRBV5-1 combines with J gene TRBJ2-3, with 7 bases fitting TRBD2. The length of the CDR3 is 17 residues. Germline V lookup: CDR1 SGHRS, CDR2 YFSETQ. V lost 4 bases, J lost 2 bases, and 13 bases stayed unmatched. DNA of the CDR3: TGCGCCAGCAGCCCCGGGGATGGCGGGAGACCCACAGATACGCAGTATTTT. Translation: CASSPGDGGRPTDTQYF.

V gene TRBV11-2 combines with J gene TRBJ2-2; D remains unclear. Germline assignment: CDR1 SGHAT and CDR2 FQNNGV. The CDR3 extends over 13 amino acids. V lost 5 bases, J lost 7 bases, and 11 bases lay in between. In DNA form, the CDR3 reads TGTGCCAGCAGCCTTCAACAAGACGGGGAGCTGTTTTTT. Translated, it gives CASSLQQDGELFF. Full variable domain (missing parts from reference TRBV11-2 and TRBJ2-2): EAGVAQSPRYKIIEKRQSVAFWCNPISGHATLYWYQQILGQGPKLLIQFQNNGVVDDSQLPKDRFSAERLKGVDSTLKIQPAKLEDSAVYLCASSLQQDGELFFGEGSRLTVL.

CDR3 in amino acids: CASRGRTEAFF. CDR3 nucleotides: TGTGCCAGCAGGGGGCGTACTGAAGCTTTCTTT. This chain connects TRBV28 to TRBJ1-1, with D perhaps matching TRBD1 (5 bases). Germline V gives CDR1 MDHEN, CDR2 SYDVKM. The ends were cut back, 6 bases at V and 5 bases at J, with 7 bases in the middle. The CDR3 has 11 residues.

This clone appeared a single time. V usage is TRBV28 and J usage is TRBJ1-3; no firm D call. The V gene lost 8 bases and the J gene lost 4 bases, with 18 bases spanning the gap. CDR1 and CDR2 (germline): MDHEN, SYDVKM. This CDR3 is 15 amino acids long. The CDR3 DNA reads as TGTGCCAGCGCTTGGGGAGAGGCGCGGGGAAACACCATATATTTT. Its protein product is CASAWGEARGNTIYF.

The chain has TRBV28 and TRBJ1-5; TRBD1 matches 8 bases. V lost 6 bases, J lost 7 bases, and 8 bases stayed unmatched. The length of the CDR3 is 14 residues. Germline V gives CDR1 MDHEN, CDR2 SYDVKM. The CDR3 protein is CASRKDRERQPQHF. CDR3 bases: TGTGCCAGCAGGAAGGACAGGGAAAGACAGCCCCAGCATTTT.

The chain uses TRBV10-1 and TRBJ2-3; D is unresolved. The CDR3 has 12 amino acids. The germline V and J ends were trimmed by 8 bases and 1 base, with 7 bases remaining between them. From germline, CDR1 is WNHNN and CDR2 SYGVQD (reference sequence). The CDR3 reads CASGPGTDTQYF. In DNA form, the CDR3 reads TGCGCCAGCGGCCCCGGCACAGATACGCAGTATTTT.

To note about this clone: The same CDR3 is also encoded by other DNA sequences in this sample. The V and J genes are TRBV6-5 and TRBJ2-3; D not certain. Trimming stripped 5 bases from V and 2 bases from J, with 8 bases between. Germline assignment: CDR1 MNHEY and CDR2 SVGAGI. The CDR3 runs 13 residues. The CDR3 DNA is TGTGCCAGCAGTCGCGACATCACAGATACGCAGTATTTT. Translation gives CASSRDITDTQYF.

Of note for this clone: This specimen includes other DNA sequences encoding the same CDR3. V is TRBV20-1 and J is TRBJ1-2, with no clear D. V was cut by 6 bases and J by 0 bases, with 5 bases left in between. CDR1 and CDR2 (germline): DFQATT, SNEGSKA (reference sequence). The CDR3 extends over 11 amino acids. The CDR3 sequence: CSARTNYGYTF. As DNA, the CDR3 is TGCAGTGCCAGAACTAACTATGGCTACACCTTC.